A selection of T cell receptor beta chains follows, all from one sample in a study of vaccination and CD4 T cells after COVID-19. TCRdb ran MiXCR on the PCR reads and lists one entry per CDR3 protein. The table has about 19,000 distinct CDR3 sequences, roughly 49% seen once. For these TCRs, the target antigens are not known. The sample in question was CD4+ T cells from blood, cultured in vitro, obtained before SARS-CoV-2 vaccination. These receptors came from a human donor who had recovered from COVID-19. CDR3s include the opening cysteine and the closing phenylalanine or tryptophan. A D gene is named only where the DNA matches it firmly. Rows may omit the clone size; those that give it use once, few, many or a size class.

CDR3,DNA,J,V,size,D
CASSLLAGGSNEQFF,TGTGCCAGCAGTTTATTGGCGGGAGGGAGTAATGAGCAGTTCTTC,TRBJ2-1,TRBV28,few,TRBD2
CATSDSDSLQETQYF,TGTGCCACCAGTGATTCGGACAGCCTCCAAGAGACCCAGTACTTC,TRBJ2-5,TRBV24-1,few,.
CAWSFIPGAETQYF,TGTGCCTGGAGTTTTATTCCGGGCGCAGAGACCCAGTACTTC,TRBJ2-5,TRBV30,.,.
CASSSQRGAYEQYF,TGTGCCAGCAGCTCCCAGCGGGGGGCCTACGAGCAGTACTTC,TRBJ2-7,TRBV28,.,TRBD2
CASSRFGGRNQPQHF,TGTGCCAGCAGTCGTTTTGGGGGGCGCAATCAGCCCCAGCATTTT,TRBJ1-5,TRBV28,.,.
CSARVGTHNQPQHF,TGCAGTGCTAGAGTAGGGACACACAATCAGCCCCAGCATTTT,TRBJ1-5,TRBV20-1,.,.
CASSLQGLALEETQYF,TGTGCCAGCAGCTTACAGGGACTAGCGTTAGAAGAGACCCAGTACTTC,TRBJ2-5,TRBV7-2,.,TRBD2
CATGTLSGTEAFF,TGTGCCACCGGGACCCTCTCGGGGACTGAAGCTTTCTTT,TRBJ1-1,TRBV10-3,few,.
CASSLAGRSNTEAFF,TGTGCCAGCAGCTTGGCGGGCAGGTCGAACACTGAAGCTTTCTTT,TRBJ1-1,TRBV5-6,once,.
CAMSRGGGYTF,TGCGCCATGTCCCGGGGGGGTGGCTACACCTTC,TRBJ1-2,TRBV10-1,few,.